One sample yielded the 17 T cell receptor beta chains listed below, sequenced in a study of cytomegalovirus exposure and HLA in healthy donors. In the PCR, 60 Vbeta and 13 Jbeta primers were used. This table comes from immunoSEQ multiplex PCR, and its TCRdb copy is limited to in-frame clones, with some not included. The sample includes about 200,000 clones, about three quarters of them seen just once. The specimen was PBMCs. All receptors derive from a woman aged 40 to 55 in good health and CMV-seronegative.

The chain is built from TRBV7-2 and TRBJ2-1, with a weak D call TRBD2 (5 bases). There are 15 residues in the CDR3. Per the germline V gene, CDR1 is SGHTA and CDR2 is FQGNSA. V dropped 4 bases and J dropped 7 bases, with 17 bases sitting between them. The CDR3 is CASSWGSVQRNEQFF. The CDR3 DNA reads TGTGCCAGCAGCTGGGGTAGCGTCCAAAGAAATGAGCAGTTCTTC.

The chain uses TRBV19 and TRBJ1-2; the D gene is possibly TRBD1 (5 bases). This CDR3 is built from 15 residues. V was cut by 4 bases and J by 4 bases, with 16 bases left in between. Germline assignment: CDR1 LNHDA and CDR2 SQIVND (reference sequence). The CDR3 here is CASSTSGRRGYGYTF. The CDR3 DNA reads TGTGCCAGTAGTACCTCGGGACGGCGGGGCTATGGCTACACCTTC.

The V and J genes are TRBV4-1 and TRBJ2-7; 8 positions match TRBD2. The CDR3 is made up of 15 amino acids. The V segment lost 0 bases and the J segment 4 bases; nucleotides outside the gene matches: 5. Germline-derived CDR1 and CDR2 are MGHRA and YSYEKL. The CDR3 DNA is TGCGCCAGCAGCCAAGATGCCGGGACTAGATACGAGCAGTACTTC. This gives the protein CASSQDAGTRYEQYF.

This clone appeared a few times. The CDR3 coding sequence is TGTGCCAGCAGCCCGGGTACTAGCGGGAGCTACAATGAGCAGTTCTTC. Protein product: CASSPGTSGSYNEQFF. The V and J genes are TRBV13 and TRBJ2-1; 11 positions match TRBD2. This CDR3 has 16 residues. Germline loops: CDR1 PRHDT, CDR2 FYEKMQ (reference sequence). V shed 5 bases, J shed 3 bases, and the junction held 6 bases outside the gene matches.

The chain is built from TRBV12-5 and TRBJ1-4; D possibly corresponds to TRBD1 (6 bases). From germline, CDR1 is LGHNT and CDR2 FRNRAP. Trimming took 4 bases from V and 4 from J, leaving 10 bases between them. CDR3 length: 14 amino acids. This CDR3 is CASGSGTFNEKLFF. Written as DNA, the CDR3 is TGTGCTAGTGGTTCCGGGACATTTAATGAAAAACTGTTTTTT.

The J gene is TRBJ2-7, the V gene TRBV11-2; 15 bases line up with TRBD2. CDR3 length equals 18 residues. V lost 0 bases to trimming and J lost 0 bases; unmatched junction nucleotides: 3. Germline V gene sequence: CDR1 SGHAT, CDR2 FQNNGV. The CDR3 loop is CASSLDGTSGRSSYEQYF. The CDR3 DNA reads TGTGCCAGCAGCTTAGACGGGACTAGCGGGAGGTCCTCCTACGAGCAGTACTTC.

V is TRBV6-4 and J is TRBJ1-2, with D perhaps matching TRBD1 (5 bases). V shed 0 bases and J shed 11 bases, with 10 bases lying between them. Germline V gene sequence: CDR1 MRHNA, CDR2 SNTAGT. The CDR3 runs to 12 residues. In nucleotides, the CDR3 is TGTGCCAGCAGTGACTCAAGGGGCCAGTACACCTTC. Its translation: CASSDSRGQYTF.

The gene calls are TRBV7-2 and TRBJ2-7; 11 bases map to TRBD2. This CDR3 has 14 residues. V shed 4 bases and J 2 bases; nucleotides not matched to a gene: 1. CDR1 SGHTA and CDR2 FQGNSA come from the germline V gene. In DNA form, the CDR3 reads TGTGCCAGCAGCTCACTAGCGGGGGCCTACGAGCAGTACGTC. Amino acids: CASSSLAGAYEQYV.

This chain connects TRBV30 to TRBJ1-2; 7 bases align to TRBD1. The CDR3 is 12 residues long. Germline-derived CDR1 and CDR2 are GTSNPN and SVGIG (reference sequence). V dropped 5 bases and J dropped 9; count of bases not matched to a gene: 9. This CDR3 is CAWETGRVSYTF. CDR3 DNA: TGTGCCTGGGAGACAGGGAGAGTCAGCTACACCTTC.

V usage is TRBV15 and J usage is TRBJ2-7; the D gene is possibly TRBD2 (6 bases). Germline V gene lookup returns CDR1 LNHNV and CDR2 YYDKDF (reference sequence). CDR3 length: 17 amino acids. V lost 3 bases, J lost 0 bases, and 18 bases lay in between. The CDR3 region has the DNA TGTGCCACCAGCAGCGGCGGGTGGGAGGCAGGCTCCTACGAGCAGTACTTC. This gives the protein CATSSGGWEAGSYEQYF.

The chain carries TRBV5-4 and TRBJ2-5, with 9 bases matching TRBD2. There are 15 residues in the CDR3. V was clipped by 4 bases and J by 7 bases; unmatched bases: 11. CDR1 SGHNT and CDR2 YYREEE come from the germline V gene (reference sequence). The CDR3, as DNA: TGTGCCAGCAGCCAGACTAGCGGTGGCTGGGGGACCCAGTACTTC. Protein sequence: CASSQTSGGWGTQYF. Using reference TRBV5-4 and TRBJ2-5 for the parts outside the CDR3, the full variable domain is ETGVTQSPTHLIKTRGQQVTLRCSSQSGHNTVSWYQQALGQGPQFIFQYYREEENGRGNFPPRFSGLQFPNYSSELNVNALELDDSALYLCASSQTSGGWGTQYFGPGTRLLVL.

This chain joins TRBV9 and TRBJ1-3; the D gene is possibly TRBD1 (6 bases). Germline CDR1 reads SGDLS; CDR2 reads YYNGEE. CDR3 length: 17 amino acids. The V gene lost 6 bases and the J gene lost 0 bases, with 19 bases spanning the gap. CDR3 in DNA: TGTGCCAGCACGGGAGGGGGTGGACAGTACTCTGGAAACACCATATATTTT. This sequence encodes CASTGGGGQYSGNTIYF.

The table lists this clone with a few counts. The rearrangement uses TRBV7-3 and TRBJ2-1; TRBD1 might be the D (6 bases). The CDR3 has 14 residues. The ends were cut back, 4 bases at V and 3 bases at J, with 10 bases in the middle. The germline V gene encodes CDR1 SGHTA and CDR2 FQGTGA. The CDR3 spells CASSSWDNYNEQFF. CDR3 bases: TGTGCCAGCAGCTCCTGGGACAACTACAATGAGCAGTTCTTC. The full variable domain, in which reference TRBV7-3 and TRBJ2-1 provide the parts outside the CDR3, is GAGVSQTPSNKVTEKGKYVELRCDPISGHTALYWYRQSLGQGPEFLIYFQGTGAADDSGLPNDRFFAVRPEGSVSTLKIQRTERGDSAVYLCASSSWDNYNEQFFGPGTRLTVL.

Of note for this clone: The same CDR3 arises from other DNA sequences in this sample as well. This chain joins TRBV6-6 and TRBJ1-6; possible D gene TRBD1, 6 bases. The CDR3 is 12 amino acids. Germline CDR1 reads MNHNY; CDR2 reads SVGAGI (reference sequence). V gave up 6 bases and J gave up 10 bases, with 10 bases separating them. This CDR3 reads CASRGQNSPLHF. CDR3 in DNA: TGTGCCAGCAGAGGACAGAACTCACCCCTCCACTTT.

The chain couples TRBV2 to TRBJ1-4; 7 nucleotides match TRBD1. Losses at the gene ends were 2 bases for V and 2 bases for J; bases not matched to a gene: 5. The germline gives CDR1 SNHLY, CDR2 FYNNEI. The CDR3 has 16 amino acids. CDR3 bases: TGTGCCAGCAGTGAACACACCAGGGGGACTAATGAAAAACTGTTTTTT. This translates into CASSEHTRGTNEKLFF.

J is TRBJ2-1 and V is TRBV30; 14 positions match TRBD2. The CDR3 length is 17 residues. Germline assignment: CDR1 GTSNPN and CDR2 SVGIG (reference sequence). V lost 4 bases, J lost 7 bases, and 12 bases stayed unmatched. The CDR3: CAWTLALTSGRGNEQFF. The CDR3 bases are TGTGCCTGGACCTTAGCCCTGACTAGCGGGAGGGGTAATGAGCAGTTCTTC.

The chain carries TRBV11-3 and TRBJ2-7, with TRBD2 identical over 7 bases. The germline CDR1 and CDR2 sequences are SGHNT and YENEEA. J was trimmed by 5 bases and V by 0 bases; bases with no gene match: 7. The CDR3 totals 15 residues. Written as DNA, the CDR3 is TGTGCCAGCAGCTTAGATGGCGGGAGACGCCACGAGCAGTACTTC. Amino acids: CASSLDGGRRHEQYF.